Shown below are 8 T cell receptor beta chains from a single sample sequenced in a study of ipilimumab plus nivolumab after autologous stem cell transplantation. Data came from immunoSEQ multiplex PCR; TCRdb stores just in-frame clones and leaves some out. The sample has over 80,000 clones, 83% seen once. This specimen consisted of PBMCs, obtained in a trial of ipilimumab plus nivolumab as post-transplant consolidation. Receptors originate from a male donor with diffuse large B-cell lymphoma.

J is TRBJ2-7 and V is TRBV7-6; weak D call: TRBD1 (6 bases). Germline-derived CDR1 and CDR2 are SGHVS and FNYEAQ. This CDR3 region has 14 residues. Trimming removed 3 bases from V and 3 bases from J, with 12 bases in between. DNA of the CDR3: TGTGCCAGCAGCTTTTCACAGGGAGACTACGAGCAGTACTTC. Protein product: CASSFSQGDYEQYF.

By share, this clone counts as medium-sized. The chain has TRBV27 and TRBJ1-6; 9 bases match TRBD1. The CDR3 has 14 amino acids. With V trimmed by 7 bases and J by 9 bases, 7 bases remained unmatched. CDR1 MNHEY and CDR2 SMNVEV come from the germline V gene (reference sequence). CDR3 nucleotides: TGTGCCAGCACCGCCGGGACAGGGATTTCACCCCTCCACTTT. Its translation is CASTAGTGISPLHF.

This clone is medium-sized in the sample. The gene calls are TRBV4-1 and TRBJ1-2; TRBD1 agrees at 7 bases. Germline CDR1 and CDR2: MGHRA and YSYEKL. V lost 1 base, J lost 7 bases, and 3 bases stayed unmatched. The CDR3 totals 13 residues. This CDR3 is CASSQVYRGGYTF. The DNA of the CDR3 is TGCGCCAGCAGCCAAGTGTACAGGGGTGGCTACACCTTC.

This clone has just a few counts. V and J are TRBV6-1 and TRBJ1-5, with TRBD1 as a possible D gene (5 bases). Germline V gene sequence: CDR1 MNHNS, CDR2 SASEGT. This CDR3 spans 12 amino acids. V was pared by 3 bases and J by 9 bases, with 9 bases between. CDR3 nucleotide sequence: TGTGCCAGCAGTGACGAGGGGCGGCCCCAGCATTTT. Translated, it gives CASSDEGRPQHF.

V gene TRBV5-4 combines with J gene TRBJ2-5, with D possibly matching TRBD1 (6 bases). CDR3 length equals 15 residues. Looked up from germline, CDR1 is SGHNT and CDR2 is YYREEE (reference sequence). V was pared by 0 bases and J by 2 bases, with 11 bases between. The CDR3 DNA sequence: TGTGCCAGCAGCTTGGATTTAGGGGGACAAGAGACCCAGTACTTC. Residues: CASSLDLGGQETQYF.

J is TRBJ2-6 and V is TRBV2, with D perhaps TRBD1 (5 bases). In germline, CDR1 is SNHLY, CDR2 FYNNEI. With 6 bases removed from V and 3 bases from J, the gap between germline ends came to 12 bases. This CDR3 is 15 amino acids long. The CDR3 DNA sequence: TGTGCCAGCAGAATTCAGGGAATTGGGGCCAACGTCCTGACTTTC. It yields the protein CASRIQGIGANVLTF.

V is TRBV5-1 and J is TRBJ2-5; D might be TRBD2 (7 bases). The CDR3 loop spans 16 amino acids. The germline V gene has CDR1 SGHRS and CDR2 YFSETQ. The ends were cut back, 5 bases at V and 4 bases at J, with 21 bases in the middle. This CDR3 is CASSLDTGGRAETQYF. CDR3 sequence (DNA): TGCGCCAGCAGTCTCGACACGGGGGGCCGTGCAGAGACCCAGTACTTC. The complete variable domain, with remaining parts taken from reference TRBV5-1 and TRBJ2-5, reads KAGVTQTPRYLIKTRGQQVTLSCSPISGHRSVSWYQQTPGQGLQFLFEYFSETQRNKGNFPGRFSGRQFSNSRSEMNVSTLELGDSALYLCASSLDTGGRAETQYFGPGTRLLVL.

Only one count was recorded for this clone. This rearrangement joins TRBV7-3 to TRBJ2-5, with D tentatively TRBD1 (6 bases). V lost 5 bases and J lost 4, with 17 bases in between. Looked up from germline, CDR1 is SGHTA and CDR2 is FQGTGA. CDR3 size: 15 residues. CDR3 nucleotides: TGTGCCAGCAGCCCTCAGGGACATAAGGGAGAGACCCAGTACTTC. Its protein product is CASSPQGHKGETQYF.